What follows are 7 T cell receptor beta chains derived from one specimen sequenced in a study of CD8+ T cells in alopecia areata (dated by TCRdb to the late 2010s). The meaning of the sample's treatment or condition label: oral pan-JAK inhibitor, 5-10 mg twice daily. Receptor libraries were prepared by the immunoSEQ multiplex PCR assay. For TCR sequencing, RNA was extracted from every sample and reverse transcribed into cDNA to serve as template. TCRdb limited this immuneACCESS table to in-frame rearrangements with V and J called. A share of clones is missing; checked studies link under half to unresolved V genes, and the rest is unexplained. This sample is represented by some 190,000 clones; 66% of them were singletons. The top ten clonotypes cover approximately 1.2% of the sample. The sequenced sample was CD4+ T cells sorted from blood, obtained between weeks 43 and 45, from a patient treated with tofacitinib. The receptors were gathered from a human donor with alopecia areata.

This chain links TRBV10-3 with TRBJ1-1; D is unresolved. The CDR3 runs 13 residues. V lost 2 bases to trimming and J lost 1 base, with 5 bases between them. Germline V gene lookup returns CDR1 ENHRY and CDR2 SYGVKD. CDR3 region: CAISEAANTEAFF. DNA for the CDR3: TGTGCCATCAGTGAGGCAGCGAACACTGAAGCTTTCTTT.

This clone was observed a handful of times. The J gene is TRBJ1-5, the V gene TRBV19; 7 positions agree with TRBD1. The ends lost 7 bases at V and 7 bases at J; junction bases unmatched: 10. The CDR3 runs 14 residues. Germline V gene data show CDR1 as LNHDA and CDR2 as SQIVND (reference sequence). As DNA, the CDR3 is TGTGCCAGTACTCTCCAAGGGGGCGGGCAGCCCCAGCATTTT. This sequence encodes CASTLQGGGQPQHF.

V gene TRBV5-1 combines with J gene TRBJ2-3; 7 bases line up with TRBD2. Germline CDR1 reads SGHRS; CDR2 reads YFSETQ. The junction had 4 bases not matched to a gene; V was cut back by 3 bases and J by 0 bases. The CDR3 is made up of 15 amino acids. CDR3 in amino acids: CASSSQAGSTDTQYF. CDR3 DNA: TGCGCCAGCAGCTCCCAAGCGGGGAGCACAGATACGCAGTATTTT. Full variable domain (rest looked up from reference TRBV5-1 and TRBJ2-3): KAGVTQTPRYLIKTRGQQVTLSCSPISGHRSVSWYQQTPGQGLQFLFEYFSETQRNKGNFPGRFSGRQFSNSRSEMNVSTLELGDSALYLCASSSQAGSTDTQYFGPGTRLTVL.

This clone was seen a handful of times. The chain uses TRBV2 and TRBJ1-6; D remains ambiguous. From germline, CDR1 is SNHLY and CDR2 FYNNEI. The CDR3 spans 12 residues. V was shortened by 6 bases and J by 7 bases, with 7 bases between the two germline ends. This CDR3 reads CASRELNSPLHF. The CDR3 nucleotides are TGTGCCAGCAGGGAACTAAATTCACCCCTCCACTTT.

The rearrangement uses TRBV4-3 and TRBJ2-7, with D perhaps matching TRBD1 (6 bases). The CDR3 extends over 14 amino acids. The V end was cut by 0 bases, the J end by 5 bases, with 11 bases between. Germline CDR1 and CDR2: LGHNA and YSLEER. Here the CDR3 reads CASSQEARGHEQYF. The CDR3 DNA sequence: TGCGCCAGCAGCCAAGAGGCCAGGGGCCACGAGCAGTACTTC.

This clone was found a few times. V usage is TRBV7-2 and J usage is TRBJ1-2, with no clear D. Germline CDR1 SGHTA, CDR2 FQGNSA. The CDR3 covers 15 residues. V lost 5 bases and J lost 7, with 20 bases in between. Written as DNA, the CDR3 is TGTGCCAGCAGCGGCCCCAGCTTCGATGTGTCTGGCTACACCTTC. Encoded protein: CASSGPSFDVSGYTF.

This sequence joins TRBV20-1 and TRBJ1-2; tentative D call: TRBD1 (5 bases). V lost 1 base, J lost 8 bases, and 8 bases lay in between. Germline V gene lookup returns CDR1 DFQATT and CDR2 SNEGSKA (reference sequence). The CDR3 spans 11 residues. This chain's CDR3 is CSARGGSGYTF. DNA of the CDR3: TGCAGTGCTAGAGGGGGCTCGGGCTACACCTTC.